This TCR beta chain was identified during a study of cytomegalovirus exposure and HLA in healthy donors (dated by TCRdb to the late 2010s). Background on the whole study: In an earlier analysis of some 550 of the donors, approximately 300 Gb of sequence data and roughly 100 million unique TCR beta sequences from about 179 million T cells were reported. Rather than using new phenotypic data, the later analysis identified candidate immune exposures from TCR beta sequences and from how often those sequences occurred across donors. In addition to the first cohort of 666 subjects, a separate validation cohort of 120 different subjects was used. The study profiled the T cell repertoires of hundreds of subjects by immunosequencing and related them to cytomegalovirus serostatus. In a later genetic analysis, genome-wide SNP genotypes for about 55% of the roughly 670 donors were used, and that subset was treated as a discovery cohort. In a later analysis, previously published TCR beta repertoires from about 640 donors were re-analyzed and high-resolution HLA genotyping was added so that TCR occurrence patterns could be studied. Typing coverage differed by locus: A, B, C, DRB1 and DQB1 were typed in roughly 620-630 donors, DQA1 in about 500, DPA1 in approximately 600, and DPB1 in roughly 470. The study combined high-throughput TCR immunosequencing, statistical association of individual TCRs with disease status, and machine learning to predict cytomegalovirus infection status. The study was designed to test whether signatures of past pathogen exposure could be identified by cataloging public T cell receptors. An earlier analysis of roughly 600 of the donors used high-throughput TCR beta sequencing to judge whether each TCR beta V gene segment behaved as functional or pseudogenic. A few DR-DQ haplotypes were treated as single units for association and clustering because of strong linkage in the cohort. All discovery cohort repertoires had been generated using a single sequencing platform. Across some 400 genotyped donors of the cohort, an average of about 240,000 unique TCR beta nucleotide sequences per donor were sequenced, and 15% to 20% of those sequences were non-productive. Donor age, sex, ethnicity and CMV serostatus were collected together with the repertoire data. HLA typing included class I and class II loci at four-digit resolution. Among the roughly 400 genotyped donors, approximately 81% belonged to the genetic ancestry cluster associated with self-reported Caucasian donors. An early release covering 550 to 700 HLA-typed donors comprised about 300 gigabases of sequencing data and tens of millions of unique TCR sequences.

Of note for this clone: The specificity of this receptor is unknown. It has no much larger one-base neighbor in the sample; base qualities were not kept.

The cohort was made up of several hundred healthy bone marrow donors. At the time of sampling, every cohort member was nominally healthy, though immune exposures that went unrecorded were likely present. The donor was CMV seronegative and was included in the group of hundreds of seronegative cohort members. A peripheral blood sample was provided by each donor, and peripheral blood mononuclear cells were used for TCR beta sequencing. The Qiagen DNeasy Blood Extraction Kit was used to extract genomic DNA from the blood cell samples. Preparation of the library involved the immunoSEQ multiplex PCR assay. For the multiplex PCR, a mixture combining 60 forward primers for TCR Vbeta segments and 13 reverse primers for TCR Jbeta segments was used. Amplification of the CDR3 region of rearranged TCR beta genes was performed with a multiplex PCR assay on genomic DNA. Amplified TCR beta libraries were sequenced as 87-base-pair reads on the Illumina HiSeq System. As for the authors' bioinformatics: A later analysis tallied 75 million to 85 million unique TCR beta chains across the 666 repertoires, and around 10 million of those chains were shared by two or more donors. Raw reads were error-corrected and collapsed into unique sequences with a nearest-neighbor algorithm that merged closely related sequences to remove PCR and sequencing errors. To assign V, D and J gene segments, CDR3 sequences were aligned to IMGT reference sequences. For a sequence to be retained, a match of at least six nucleotides was required to both a V gene segment and a J gene segment. A rearrangement counted as productive if the CDR3 had no stop codons and remained in frame with V and J, and every other rearrangement counted as non-productive. CDR3 was defined according to IMGT convention as the region running from the second conserved V-encoded cysteine to the conserved J-encoded phenylalanine. In an earlier analysis of 550 to 650 of the donors, sequences lacking an unambiguous match to a single V gene segment were excluded. An earlier analysis of roughly 590 of the donors called V segments functional above 56.7% productive rearrangements and segregating when the between-donor standard deviation exceeded 5%. To diagnose cytomegalovirus status from the catalog of TCR beta chain sequences, a statistical classification framework was built. In a later analysis, V and J genes were assigned by comparing TCR nucleotide sequences against IMGT/GENE-DB human TR gene sequences. In a later analysis, CDR3 sequences and most-parsimonious VDJ recombination scenarios were assigned using the TCRdist pipeline. In a later analysis, each TCR beta chain was defined by its CDR3 amino acid sequence together with its V-gene family, and reads lacking a unique V-gene family were excluded. To address suspected cross-contamination and a sequencing artifact, a later analysis removed 550 to 750 highly shared, low-generation-probability nucleotide sequences. For each public chain, a later analysis derived a clonal expansion index from normalized ranks of inferred template counts within each repertoire. In a later analysis, generation probabilities were computed using a VDJ recombination model fitted to out-of-frame rearrangements, and the results were checked against IGoR. A later analysis scored TCR-TCR, TCR-HLA and TCR-CMV co-occurrence with hypergeometric tests, applying a repertoire-size bias correction to TCR pairs. A later analysis estimated false discovery rates by permuting HLA or CMV assignments 20 times. In a later analysis, co-occurring TCRs were grouped with DBSCAN, and TCRdist sequence similarity was added when clustering was performed within HLA-allele-positive subsets. Repertoires with fewer than 30,000 or more than 120,000 public chains were left out of co-occurrence clustering, as were five repertoires with anomalous nucleotide sharing. Held by TCRdb, this immuneACCESS table contains in-frame sequences only and omits some clones. Under half of the omission traces to an unresolved V gene where checked; the cause of the rest is unknown. The V and J calls and clone size come from that table; D and trimming were worked out from the DNA. In all, the sample holds 100,000 to 150,000 clones, and about 72% of those were seen once. Approximately 1.4% of the sample belongs to the ten largest clones.

What the authors observed across the whole study: An earlier analysis of approximately 530 of the donors showed that most TCR beta V segments appeared in productive rearrangements either about 87% or about 30% of the time, which broadly matched IMGT annotations. In this cohort, only TCR beta chains were sequenced, and detectable features were limited by the absence of alpha or paired-chain data. It was suggested by the authors that the approach could potentially be generalized to other disease states and immunological phenotypes. The classifier was reported to diagnose cytomegalovirus status with high specificity and sensitivity in both the original cohort and the validation cohort. The 87-base-pair reads could not distinguish some IMGT-functional V segments, including TRBV6-2 and TRBV6-3, so those segments were excluded. Most TCR sequences were observed very rarely across donors, whereas some public TCRs were present in many individuals. According to a later analysis, TCR association rates differed among HLA loci, with DRB1 alleles showing the most associated TCRs and HLA-C alleles showing the fewest. A further reported finding was that TCR beta sequences accurately predicted the HLA-A and HLA-B alleles for most subjects in the first cohort. In a later analysis, several top co-occurrence clusters were reported to appear linked to parvovirus B19, influenza, CMV and Epstein-Barr virus. Sequencing depth was assumed to be roughly uniform across donors in the presence/absence analyses, though that assumption may not hold. Linkage disequilibrium might explain the correlated functional status among segregating V segments, but an unknown experimental factor could not be excluded. In a later analysis, HLA-associated TCR beta chains showed more clonal expansion and lower generation probabilities than non-associated chains that were equally common. In vitro tests confirmed that a few of the cytomegalovirus-associated TCR beta chains recognize cytomegalovirus antigens. HLA typing was unavailable for some donors at each locus, so association tests used only the typed subset. An association between a missense DCLRE1C variant and V-gene and J-gene trimming of TCR beta chains was found in a later genetic analysis and replicated in an independent cohort. Assigning TCR associations to individual alleles was difficult when HLA alleles, especially DR and DQ, strongly co-occurred. The study gave a list of under 200 TCR beta chains associated with cytomegalovirus. At a false discovery rate of 0.05, a later analysis linked some 17,000 TCR beta sequences to specific HLA alleles. According to a later genetic analysis, donors in an Asian-associated ancestry cluster had fewer N-insertions in productive TCRs than the approximately 650-donor mean. Most CMV-associated TCR beta chains appeared to be HLA-restricted in a later analysis, and the HLA associations seemed to be driven largely by CMV exposure. Because counts were too low, some 16 rarely observed V segments, including chromosome 9 orphons, were excluded from the earlier analysis of several hundred of the donors. For the cohort, immune exposure information was limited to CMV serostatus. A group of highly shared sequence variants was considered likely to be a technical artifact of the sequencing pipeline.

The germline V gene (reference sequence) specifies SEHNR as CDR1 and FQNEAQ as CDR2. V was cut back by 3 bases and J by 2 bases, leaving a gap of 4 bases between them. Its CDR3 holds 12 amino acids, cysteine through phenylalanine. Only the CDR3 part of the read is kept: 36 bases, read in frame from the first base. The sequence was collected from a female donor in good health and CMV-seronegative. The chain is made from TRBV7-9 and TRBJ1-2; a confident D gene designation cannot be given. Sequencing was performed on PBMCs. The DNA sequence reads TGTGCCAGCAGCTTGGGCAACTATGGCTACACCTTC. Its coded protein is CASSLGNYGYTF. With the rest looked up from the reference TRBV7-9 and TRBJ1-2 genes rather than sequenced, the full variable domain is DTGVSQNPRHKITKRGQNVTFRCDPISEHNRLYWYRQTLGQGPEFLTYFQNEAQLEKSRLLSDRFSAERPKGSFSTLEIQRTEQGDSAMYLCASSLGNYGYTFGSGTRLTVV.